The entry below describes one T cell receptor beta chain. The data stem from a study of shared clonotypes between healthy human individuals. The CDR3 consists of 11 residues. The V and J ends lost 2 bases and 10 bases, in that order; junction bases with no gene match: 0. The germline V gene has CDR1 SGHAT and CDR2 FQNNGV. TCRdb's copy holds only in-frame clones and misses some; the assay was immunoSEQ multiplex PCR. The data hold more than 2 million clones, with 85% to 95% observed a single time. The source material was naive CD4+ T cells sorted from blood. Subset given: CD45RA+ positively selected. The chain joins TRBV11-2 to TRBJ1-1; 8 positions match TRBD1. This receptor was taken from a man younger than 35 in good health. The CDR3 spells CASSLTGGAFF. The DNA of the CDR3 is TGTGCCAGCAGCTTAACAGGGGGAGCTTTCTTT.